Included here is one T cell receptor beta chain sequence, with context. Using its own MiXCR run on the RT-PCR reads, TCRdb lists one record per CDR3 protein. The table lists about 960,000 distinct CDR3 sequences, approximately 18% of them singletons, with roughly 6% in the top ten. This CDR3 region has 13 residues. Trimming shortened V by 11 bases and J by 7 bases, and 20 bases separated the two germline ends. The germline V gene encodes CDR1 SEHNR and CDR2 FQNEAQ (reference sequence). The sample belongs to a study of patients and donors after allogeneic stem cell transplantation. The source is a human donor who was either an allogeneic HSCT recipient or a stem cell or donor lymphocyte infusion donor (not recorded which). It is not recorded whose cells these are; they may come from a transplant donor. The sample consisted of blood, either unsorted or a sorted T cell fraction (not recorded which). This chain links TRBV7-9 with TRBJ1-2; D may be TRBD1 (6 bases). The CDR3: CAWEGVKRSGYTF. For the CDR3, the DNA is TGTGCCTGGGAGGGGGTTAAAAGGAGTGGCTACACCTTC.